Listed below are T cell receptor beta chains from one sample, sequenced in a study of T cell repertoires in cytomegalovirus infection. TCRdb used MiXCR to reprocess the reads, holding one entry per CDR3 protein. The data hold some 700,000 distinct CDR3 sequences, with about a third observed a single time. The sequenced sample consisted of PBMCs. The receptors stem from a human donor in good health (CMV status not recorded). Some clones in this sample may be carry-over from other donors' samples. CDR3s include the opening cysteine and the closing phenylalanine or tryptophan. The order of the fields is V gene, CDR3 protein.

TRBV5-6	CASSAGHNNEQFF
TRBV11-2	CASSLVRQGPPEAFF
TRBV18	CASSPGSASMQETQYF
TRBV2	CASRGDRPSGNQPQHF
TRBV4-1	CASSPGGAHYGYTF
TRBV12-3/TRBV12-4	CASSPQVRGAGDEQFF
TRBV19	CASRIAGGPNEQFF
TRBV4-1	CASSQGELSNEKLFF
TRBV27	CASTPGRISNEQFF
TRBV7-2	CASSASGAVNTEAFF
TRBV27	CASTQDRANTEAFF
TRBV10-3	CAISESGQPGNTIYF
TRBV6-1	CASSPITSGRAIGELFF
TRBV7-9	CASSLRDDYSYEQYF
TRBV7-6	CASSLVVGNTEAFF
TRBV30	CAWRYIAGYTF
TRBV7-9	CASSLSETSYNEQFF